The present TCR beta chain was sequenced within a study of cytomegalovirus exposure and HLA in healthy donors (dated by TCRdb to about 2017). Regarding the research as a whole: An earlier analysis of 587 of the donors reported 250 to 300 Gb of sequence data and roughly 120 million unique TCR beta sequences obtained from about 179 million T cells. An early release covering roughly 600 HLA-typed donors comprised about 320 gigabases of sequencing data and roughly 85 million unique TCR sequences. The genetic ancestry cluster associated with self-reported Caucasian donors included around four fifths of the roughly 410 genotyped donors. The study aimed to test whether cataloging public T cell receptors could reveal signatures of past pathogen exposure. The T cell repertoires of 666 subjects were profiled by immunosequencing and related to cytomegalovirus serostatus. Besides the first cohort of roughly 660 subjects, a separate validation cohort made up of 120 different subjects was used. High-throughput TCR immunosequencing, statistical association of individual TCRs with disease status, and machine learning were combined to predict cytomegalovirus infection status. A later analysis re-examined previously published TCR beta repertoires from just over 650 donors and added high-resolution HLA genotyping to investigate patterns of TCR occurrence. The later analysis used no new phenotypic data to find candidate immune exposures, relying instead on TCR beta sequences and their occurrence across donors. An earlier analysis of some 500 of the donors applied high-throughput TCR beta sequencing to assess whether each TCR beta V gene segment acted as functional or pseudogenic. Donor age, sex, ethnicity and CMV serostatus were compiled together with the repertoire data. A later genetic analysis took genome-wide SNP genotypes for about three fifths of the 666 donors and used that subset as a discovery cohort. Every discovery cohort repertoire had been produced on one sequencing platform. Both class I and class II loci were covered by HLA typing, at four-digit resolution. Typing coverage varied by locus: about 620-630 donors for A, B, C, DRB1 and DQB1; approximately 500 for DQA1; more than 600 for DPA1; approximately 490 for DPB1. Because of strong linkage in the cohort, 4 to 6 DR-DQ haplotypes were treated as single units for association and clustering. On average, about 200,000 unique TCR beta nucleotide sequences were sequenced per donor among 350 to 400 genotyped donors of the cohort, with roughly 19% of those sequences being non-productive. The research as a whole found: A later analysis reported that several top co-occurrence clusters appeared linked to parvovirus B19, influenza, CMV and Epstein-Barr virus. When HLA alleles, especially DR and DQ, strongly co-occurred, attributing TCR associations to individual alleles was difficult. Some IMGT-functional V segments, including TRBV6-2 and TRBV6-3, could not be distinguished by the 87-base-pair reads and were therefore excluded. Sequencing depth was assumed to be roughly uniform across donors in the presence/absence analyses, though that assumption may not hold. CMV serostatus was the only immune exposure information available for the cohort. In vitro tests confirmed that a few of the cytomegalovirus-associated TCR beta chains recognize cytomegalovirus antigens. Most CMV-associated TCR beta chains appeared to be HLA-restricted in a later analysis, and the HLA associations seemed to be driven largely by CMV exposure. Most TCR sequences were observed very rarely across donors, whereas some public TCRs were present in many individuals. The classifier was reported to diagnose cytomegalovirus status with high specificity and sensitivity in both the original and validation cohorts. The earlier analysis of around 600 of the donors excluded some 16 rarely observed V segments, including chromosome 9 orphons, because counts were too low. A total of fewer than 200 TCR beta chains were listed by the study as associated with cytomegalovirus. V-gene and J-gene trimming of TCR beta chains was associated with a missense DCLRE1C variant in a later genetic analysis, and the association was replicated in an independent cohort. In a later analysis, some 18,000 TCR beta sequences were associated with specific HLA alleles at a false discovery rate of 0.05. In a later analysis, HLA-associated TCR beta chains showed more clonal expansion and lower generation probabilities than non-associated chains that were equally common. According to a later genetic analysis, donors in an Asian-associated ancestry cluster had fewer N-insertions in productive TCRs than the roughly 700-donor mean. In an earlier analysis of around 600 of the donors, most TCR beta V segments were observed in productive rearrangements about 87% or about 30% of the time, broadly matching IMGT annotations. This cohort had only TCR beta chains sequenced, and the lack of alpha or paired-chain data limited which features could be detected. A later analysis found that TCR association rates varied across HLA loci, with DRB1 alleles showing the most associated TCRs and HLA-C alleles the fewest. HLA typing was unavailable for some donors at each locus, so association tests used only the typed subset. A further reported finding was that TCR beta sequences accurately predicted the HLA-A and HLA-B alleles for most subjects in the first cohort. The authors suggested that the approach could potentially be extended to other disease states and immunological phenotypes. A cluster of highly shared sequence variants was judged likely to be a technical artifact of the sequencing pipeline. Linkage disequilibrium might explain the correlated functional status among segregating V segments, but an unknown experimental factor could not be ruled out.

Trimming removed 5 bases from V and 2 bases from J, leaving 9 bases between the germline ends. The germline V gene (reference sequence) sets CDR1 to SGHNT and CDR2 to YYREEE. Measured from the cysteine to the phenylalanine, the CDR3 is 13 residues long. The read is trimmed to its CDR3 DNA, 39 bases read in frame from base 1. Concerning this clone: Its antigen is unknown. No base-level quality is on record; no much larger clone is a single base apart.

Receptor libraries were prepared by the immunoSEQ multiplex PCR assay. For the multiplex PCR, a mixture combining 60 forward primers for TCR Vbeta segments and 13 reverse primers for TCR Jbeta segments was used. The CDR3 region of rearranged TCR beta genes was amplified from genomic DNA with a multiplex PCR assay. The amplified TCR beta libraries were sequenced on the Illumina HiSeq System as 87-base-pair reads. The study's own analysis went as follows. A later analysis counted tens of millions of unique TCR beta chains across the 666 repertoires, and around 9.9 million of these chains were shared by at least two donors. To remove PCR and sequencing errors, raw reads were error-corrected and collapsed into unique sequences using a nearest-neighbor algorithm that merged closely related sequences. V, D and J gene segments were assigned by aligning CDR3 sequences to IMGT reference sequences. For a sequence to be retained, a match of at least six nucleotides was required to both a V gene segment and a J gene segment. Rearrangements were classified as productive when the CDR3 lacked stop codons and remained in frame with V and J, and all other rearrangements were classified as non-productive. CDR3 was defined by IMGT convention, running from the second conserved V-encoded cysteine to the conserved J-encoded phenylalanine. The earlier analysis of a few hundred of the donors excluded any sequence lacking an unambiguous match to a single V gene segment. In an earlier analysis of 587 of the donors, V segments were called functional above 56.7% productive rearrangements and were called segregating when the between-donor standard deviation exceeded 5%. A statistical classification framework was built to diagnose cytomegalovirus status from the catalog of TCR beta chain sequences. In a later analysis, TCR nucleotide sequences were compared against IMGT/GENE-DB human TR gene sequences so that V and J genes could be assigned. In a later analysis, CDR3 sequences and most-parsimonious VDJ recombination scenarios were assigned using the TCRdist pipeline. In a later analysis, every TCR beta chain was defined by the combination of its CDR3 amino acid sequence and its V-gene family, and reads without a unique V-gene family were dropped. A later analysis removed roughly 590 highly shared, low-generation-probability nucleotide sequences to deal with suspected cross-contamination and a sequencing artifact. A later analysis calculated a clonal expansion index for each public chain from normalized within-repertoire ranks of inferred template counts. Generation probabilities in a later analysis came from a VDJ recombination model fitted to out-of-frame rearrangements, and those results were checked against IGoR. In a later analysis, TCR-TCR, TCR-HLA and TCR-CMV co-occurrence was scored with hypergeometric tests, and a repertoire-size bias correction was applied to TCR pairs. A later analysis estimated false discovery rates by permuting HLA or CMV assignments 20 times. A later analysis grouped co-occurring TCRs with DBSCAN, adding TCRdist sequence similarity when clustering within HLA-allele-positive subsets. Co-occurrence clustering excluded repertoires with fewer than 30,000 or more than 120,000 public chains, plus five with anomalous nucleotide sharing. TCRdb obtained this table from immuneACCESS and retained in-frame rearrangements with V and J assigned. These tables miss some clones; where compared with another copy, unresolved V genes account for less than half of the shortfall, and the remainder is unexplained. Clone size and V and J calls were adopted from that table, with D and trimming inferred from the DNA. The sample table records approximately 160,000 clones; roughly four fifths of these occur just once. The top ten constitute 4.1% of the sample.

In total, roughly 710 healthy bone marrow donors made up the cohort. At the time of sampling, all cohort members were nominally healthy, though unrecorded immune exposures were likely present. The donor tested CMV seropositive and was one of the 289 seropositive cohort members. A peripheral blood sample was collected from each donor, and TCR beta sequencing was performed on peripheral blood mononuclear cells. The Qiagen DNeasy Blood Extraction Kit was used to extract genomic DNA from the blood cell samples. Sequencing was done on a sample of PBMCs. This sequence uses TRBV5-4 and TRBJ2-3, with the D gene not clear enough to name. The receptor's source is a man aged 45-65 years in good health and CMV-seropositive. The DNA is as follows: TGTGCCAGCAGTGCCCGCTACACAGATACGCAGTATTTT. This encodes CASSARYTDTQYF.